What follows are 17 T cell receptor beta chains derived from one specimen sequenced in a study of shared clonotypes between healthy human individuals. This table comes from immunoSEQ multiplex PCR, and its TCRdb copy is limited to in-frame clones, with some not included. The sample gives millions of clones, more than 80% of which show up once; about 0.39% is in the top ten. Material: naive CD4+ T cells from PBMCs. Subset defined: CD45RA+ positively selected. Receptors originate from a young man in good health. Some clones in this sample may be carry-over from other donors' samples.

V is TRBV4-2 and J is TRBJ1-2; D might be TRBD1 (5 bases). CDR1 is LGHNA and CDR2 is YNFKEQ in the germline V gene. Trimming left V 4 bases short and J 6 bases short, with 12 bases between. This CDR3 has 13 residues. The CDR3 spells CASSPGRVDGYTF. CDR3 coding DNA: TGTGCCAGCAGCCCAGGCAGGGTAGATGGCTACACCTTC.

J is TRBJ2-4 and V is TRBV6-1; TRBD2 is a possible D gene (7 bases). The germline V gene has CDR1 MNHNS and CDR2 SASEGT. This CDR3 is 11 amino acids long. With 11 bases removed from V and 6 bases from J, the gap between germline ends came to 11 bases. This CDR3 is CAGGAGNIQYF. The CDR3 DNA reads as TGTGCCGGGGGGGCGGGAAACATTCAGTACTTC.

This clone was seen a single time. The V and J genes are TRBV5-1 and TRBJ1-2, with D unresolved. Trimming shortened V by 4 bases and J by 8 bases, and 18 bases separated the two germline ends. CDR1 is SGHRS and CDR2 is YFSETQ in the germline V gene. The CDR3 contains 14 residues. In DNA form, the CDR3 reads TGCGCCAGCAGCCCCAATGGAAATGCGAAAGGCTACACCTTC. It specifies CASSPNGNAKGYTF.

The chain joins TRBV2 to TRBJ1-5, with no clear D. Looked up from germline, CDR1 is SNHLY and CDR2 is FYNNEI. This CDR3 contains 14 residues. Trimming shortened V by 3 bases and J by 5 bases, and 11 bases separated the two germline ends. CDR3 coding DNA: TGTGCCAGCAGTGACTCGGGCGTGTATCAGCCCCAGCATTTT. It is translated as CASSDSGVYQPQHF.

The genes are TRBV11-3 and TRBJ1-2, with 7 bases that match TRBD1. Germline V CDR1 and CDR2: SGHNT, YENEEA. This CDR3 contains 16 residues. Trimming removed 3 bases from V and 2 bases from J; junction bases left unmatched: 9. CDR3 nucleotides: TGTGCCAGCAGCTTTCGAAAGGACAGGACGAACTATGGCTACACCTTC. It codes for CASSFRKDRTNYGYTF.

This rearrangement joins TRBV19 to TRBJ1-1, with D perhaps matching TRBD1 (6 bases). Germline CDR1 is LNHDA and CDR2 is SQIVND (reference sequence). Deletions cut 7 bases from V and 8 bases from J, with 20 bases between. The CDR3 covers 14 residues. The CDR3 protein is CASTPLSRGLEAFF. As DNA, the CDR3 is TGTGCCAGTACCCCCTTGTCGCGGGGGCTGGAAGCTTTCTTT. Full variable domain (missing parts from reference TRBV19 and TRBJ1-1): DGGITQSPKYLFRKEGQNVTLSCEQNLNHDAMYWYRQDPGQGLRLIYYSQIVNDFQKGDIAEGYSVSREKKESFPLTVTSAQKNPTAFYLCASTPLSRGLEAFFGQGTRLTVV.

V and J are TRBV7-2 and TRBJ2-7, with D perhaps being TRBD1 or TRBD2 (6 bases each). The CDR3 has 14 residues. Per germline, CDR1 SGHTA and CDR2 FQGNSA. The V end was cut by 4 bases, the J end by 3 bases, with 13 bases between. The CDR3 sequence: CASSWGAGNYEQYF. The CDR3 DNA is TGTGCCAGCAGCTGGGGGGCAGGGAACTACGAGCAGTACTTC.

This clone was counted a single time. J is TRBJ2-3 and V is TRBV7-2; weak D call: TRBD1 (5 bases). Germline V gene data show CDR1 as SGHTA and CDR2 as FQGNSA. CDR3 size: 14 residues. The V end lost 5 bases, the J end lost 0 bases, and 9 bases lay between the germline ends. The CDR3 DNA sequence: TGTGCCAGCAGCCCCAGGGTTAGCACAGATACGCAGTATTTT. It encodes CASSPRVSTDTQYF.

The chain links TRBV28 to TRBJ2-7, with 10 bases aligning to TRBD2. There are 15 residues in the CDR3. The V gene end was trimmed by 5 bases and the J gene end by 4 bases; junction bases not matched to a gene: 8. Germline CDR1 and CDR2: MDHEN and SYDVKM. CDR3 loop: CASSPPQLAGYEQYF. The CDR3 bases are TGTGCCAGCAGTCCCCCCCAACTAGCGGGATACGAGCAGTACTTC. Variable domain in full (rest from reference TRBV28 and TRBJ2-7): DVKVTQSSRYLVKRTGEKVFLECVQDMDHENMFWYRQDPGLGLRLIYFSYDVKMKEKGDIPEGYSVSREKKERFSLILESASTNQTSMYLCASSPPQLAGYEQYFGPGTRLTVT.

The chain uses TRBV4-1 and TRBJ2-1, with 9 bases matching TRBD2. CDR1 and CDR2 from the germline V gene are MGHRA and YSYEKL. After removal of 0 bases from V and 8 bases from J, the junction contained 11 bases not matched to a gene. This CDR3 is built from 17 residues. The CDR3 DNA reads as TGCGCCAGCAGCCAAGACAGAGCGGGAGGAGTACCGGATGAGCAGTTCTTC. It encodes CASSQDRAGGVPDEQFF.

About this clone itself: This CDR3 is also generated by other DNA sequences in the sample. This chain uses TRBV5-1 with TRBJ1-1; D may be TRBD1 (5 bases). This CDR3 is 15 amino acids long. With 1 base removed from V and 0 bases from J, the gap between germline ends came to 10 bases. CDR1 is SGHRS, CDR2 YFSETQ, per germline. CDR3 residues: CASSLSGGMNTEAFF. The CDR3 DNA is TGCGCCAGCAGCTTGTCCGGGGGTATGAACACTGAAGCTTTCTTT.

The genes are TRBV5-6 and TRBJ1-3; possibly TRBD1 for D (6 bases). Germline assignment: CDR1 SGHDT and CDR2 YYEEEE. This CDR3 is 15 amino acids long. V lost 4 bases and J 4 bases, leaving 15 bases between the germline ends. DNA for the CDR3: TGTGCCAGCAGCCGCCGCGGGGGGCCAGGAAACACCATATATTTT. Amino acid sequence: CASSRRGGPGNTIYF.

The chain couples TRBV28 to TRBJ2-3, with 10 bases fitting TRBD2. The CDR3 contains 17 residues. V gave up 2 bases and J gave up 3 bases; unmatched junction bases: 8. Germline CDR1 is MDHEN and CDR2 is SYDVKM. As DNA, the CDR3 is TGTGCCAGCAGTTTACTAGCTAGCGGGAGTAGGACAGATACGCAGTATTTT. It is translated as CASSLLASGSRTDTQYF.

As to this clone: The sample holds other DNA sequences that translate to the same CDR3. This chain uses TRBV11-3 with TRBJ2-3, with TRBD2 identical over 10 bases. The CDR3 loop spans 16 amino acids. The germline V gene has CDR1 SGHNT and CDR2 YENEEA. Trimming at V came to 1 base and at J to 1 base, leaving 2 bases not matched to a gene. CDR3 nucleotides: TGTGCCAGCAGCTTAGGAACTAGCGGGGGCACAGATACGCAGTATTTT. Encoded protein: CASSLGTSGGTDTQYF.

CDR3 sequence (DNA): TGTGCCAGCAGCCCTGGACCTTTCTACGAGCAGTACTTC. Amino acids: CASSPGPFYEQYF. This rearrangement joins TRBV7-7 to TRBJ2-7; D gene ambiguous. The CDR3 extends over 13 amino acids. The ends were cut back, 5 bases at V and 3 bases at J, with 11 bases in the middle. CDR1 is SSHAT and CDR2 is FNYEAQ in the germline V gene (reference sequence).

J is TRBJ1-1 and V is TRBV4-2, with D unclear. This CDR3 is built from 14 residues. Per the germline V gene, CDR1 is LGHNA and CDR2 is YNFKEQ. Deletions cut 0 bases from V and 3 bases from J, with 8 bases between. In DNA, the CDR3 is TGTGCCAGCAGCCAAGAAAAAAGTTACACTGAAGCTTTCTTT. It encodes CASSQEKSYTEAFF.

This chain uses TRBV2 with TRBJ1-2, with 12 positions matching TRBD1. Losses at the gene ends were 8 bases for V and 7 bases for J; bases not matched to a gene: 2. Per germline, CDR1 SNHLY and CDR2 FYNNEI. The CDR3 has 12 residues. In nucleotides, the CDR3 is TGTGCCAGCGGGACAGGGGGCTCTGGCTACACCTTC. Translated: CASGTGGSGYTF.